Each of the 30 T cell receptor beta chains below was sequenced from the same sample in a study of T cell responses to AZD1222 COVID-19 vaccine. Assay used: immunoSEQ multiplex PCR; TCRdb lists only in-frame clones, some missing. This sample has some 150,000 clones, with around 88% found just once. The sequences come from peripheral blood, collected on day 0 of AZD1222 vaccination. These receptors came from an adult in good health.

The chain recombines TRBV6-6 with TRBJ2-1; the D is unclear. V was shortened by 4 bases and J by 1 base, with 11 bases between the two germline ends. The CDR3 spans 15 residues. Germline CDR1 MNHNY, CDR2 SVGAGI (reference sequence). CDR3 DNA: TGTGCCAGCAGTTCAACTGATCCTTCCTACAATGAGCAGTTCTTC. It encodes CASSSTDPSYNEQFF.

The rearrangement joins TRBV30 to TRBJ1-5; the D is unclear. CDR3 length equals 15 residues. V lost 0 bases, J lost 0 bases, and 9 bases lay in between. Germline V gene lookup returns CDR1 GTSNPN and CDR2 SVGIG (reference sequence). The CDR3 DNA reads as TGTGCCTGGAGTGTACCCAGCCATAGCAATCAGCCCCAGCATTTT. Protein sequence: CAWSVPSHSNQPQHF. The full variable domain, in which reference TRBV30 and TRBJ1-5 provide the parts outside the CDR3, is SQTIHQWPATLVQPVGSPLSLECTVEGTSNPNLYWYRQAAGRGLQLLFYSVGIGQISSEVPQNLSASRPQDRQFILSSKKLLLSDSGFYLCAWSVPSHSNQPQHFGDGTRLSIL.

The chain uses TRBV19 and TRBJ2-3; maybe TRBD2 (5 bases). V was shortened by 8 bases and J by 1 base, with 13 bases between the two germline ends. CDR1 LNHDA and CDR2 SQIVND come from the germline V gene (reference sequence). The CDR3 contains 14 residues. The CDR3 protein is CASGSVGGTDTQYF. CDR3 DNA sequence: TGTGCCAGTGGTAGCGTTGGGGGCACAGATACGCAGTATTTT.

The chain links TRBV28 to TRBJ1-1, with a weak D call TRBD1 (5 bases). The CDR3 has 15 residues. Germline V gene data show CDR1 as MDHEN and CDR2 as SYDVKM. V lost 4 bases and J 2 bases, leaving 14 bases between the germline ends. CDR3 amino acids: CASSWVGTGNTEAFF. The DNA of the CDR3 is TGTGCCAGCAGTTGGGTAGGGACGGGAAACACTGAAGCTTTCTTT.

The chain recombines TRBV9 with TRBJ1-3, with a possible D match to TRBD1 (6 bases). CDR1 and CDR2 from the germline V gene are SGDLS and YYNGEE. This CDR3 has 17 amino acids. Trimming removed 0 bases from V and 0 bases from J, with 13 bases in between. The CDR3 coding sequence is TGTGCCAGCAGCGTAGTCCCAGGGGAACCCTCTGGAAACACCATATATTTT. It codes for CASSVVPGEPSGNTIYF.

The V gene is TRBV24-1, the J gene TRBJ2-1, with D possibly called TRBD1 or TRBD2 (6 bases each). The CDR3 contains 15 residues. The V gene's germline CDR1 is KGHDR and CDR2 SFDVKD. With 4 bases removed from V and 10 bases from J, the gap between germline ends came to 19 bases. The CDR3 reads CATSDRQEGLGEQFF. The CDR3, as DNA: TGTGCCACCAGTGACCGACAGGAGGGCCTGGGAGAGCAGTTCTTC.

The CDR3 loop reads CASSFLLAKNYEQYF. CDR3 nucleotide sequence: TGTGCCAGCAGCTTCCTCCTAGCGAAAAATTACGAGCAGTACTTC. The chain links TRBV13 to TRBJ2-7; tentatively, D is TRBD2 (6 bases). From germline, CDR1 is PRHDT and CDR2 FYEKMQ (reference sequence). The length of the CDR3 is 15 residues. Trimming stripped 3 bases from V and 4 bases from J, with 16 bases between.

The genes are TRBV29-1 and TRBJ1-6; D may be TRBD1 (5 bases). Trimming left V 4 bases short and J 7 bases short, with 11 bases between. The germline gives CDR1 SQVTM, CDR2 ANQGSEA. This CDR3 has 13 amino acids. CDR3 sequence reads: CSVGRDGNSPLHF. CDR3 in DNA: TGCAGCGTTGGGCGGGACGGAAATTCACCCCTCCACTTT. The full variable domain, completed using reference TRBV29-1 and TRBJ1-6, is SAVISQKPSRDICQRGTSLTIQCQVDSQVTMMFWYRQQPGQSLTLIATANQGSEATYESGFVIDKFPISRPNLTFSTLTVSNMSPEDSSIYLCSVGRDGNSPLHFGNGTRLTVT.

The J gene is TRBJ2-3, the V gene TRBV28, with D uncertain. Between the trimmed V and J ends, which lost 3 bases and 3 bases, there was a span of 10 bases. This CDR3 region has 14 residues. In germline, CDR1 is MDHEN, CDR2 SYDVKM. The CDR3 is CASSFPKGTDTQYF. In DNA, the CDR3 is TGTGCCAGCAGTTTCCCCAAGGGTACAGATACGCAGTATTTT.

The gene calls are TRBV11-3 and TRBJ2-3; TRBD2 agrees at 10 bases. The CDR3 spans 18 residues. CDR1 and CDR2 from the germline V gene are SGHNT and YENEEA. V was clipped by 7 bases and J by 2 bases; unmatched bases: 15. The CDR3 region has the DNA TGTGCCAGCACCCTCAAGGGGAATAGCGGGAGGACCACAGATACGCAGTATTTT. As protein: CASTLKGNSGRTTDTQYF. The full variable domain, rest sourced from reference TRBV11-3 and TRBJ2-3, is EAGVVQSPRYKIIEKKQPVAFWCNPISGHNTLYWYLQNLGQGPELLIRYENEEAVDDSQLPKDRFSAERLKGVDSTLKIQPAELGDSAVYLCASTLKGNSGRTTDTQYFGPGTRLTVL.

V is TRBV24-1 and J is TRBJ2-2; D is uncertain. Between the trimmed V and J ends, which lost 4 bases and 6 bases, there was a span of 8 bases. CDR1 KGHDR and CDR2 SFDVKD come from the germline V gene. This CDR3 contains 13 residues. The DNA of the CDR3 is TGTGCCACCAGTGACGCCCGACCCGGGGAGCTGTTTTTT. Protein: CATSDARPGELFF.

This chain joins TRBV7-9 and TRBJ1-5; 9 positions match TRBD1. Germline CDR1 SEHNR, CDR2 FQNEAQ (reference sequence). The length of the CDR3 is 14 residues. J lost 9 bases, V lost 5 bases, and 8 bases had no gene match. This CDR3 reads CASSPGQGTRPQHF. CDR3 DNA sequence: TGTGCCAGCAGCCCCGGACAGGGGACCCGGCCCCAGCATTTT.

The V and J genes are TRBV7-6 and TRBJ1-4, with a possible D match to TRBD1 (6 bases). Germline loops: CDR1 SGHVS, CDR2 FNYEAQ. The V end was cut by 1 base, the J end by 5 bases, with 11 bases between. This CDR3 has 15 amino acids. CDR3 DNA: TGTGCCAGCAGCTTAGGGGCAGGGGTAAATGAAAAACTGTTTTTT. Its protein product is CASSLGAGVNEKLFF.

The rearrangement joins TRBV15 to TRBJ1-5; 7 bases map to TRBD1. V shed 3 bases, J shed 7 bases, and the junction held 9 bases outside the gene matches. CDR1 is LNHNV, CDR2 YYDKDF, per germline (reference sequence). The CDR3 runs to 15 residues. Here the CDR3 reads CATSRSAGGIQPQHF. The CDR3 DNA follows: TGTGCCACCAGCAGGAGTGCAGGGGGGATACAGCCCCAGCATTTT.

The V call is TRBV25-1, the J call TRBJ2-3, with 10 bases matching TRBD2. Germline V gives CDR1 MGHDK, CDR2 SYGVNS. The V segment lost 1 base and the J segment 3 bases; nucleotides outside the gene matches: 10. The CDR3 spans 18 residues. In DNA form, the CDR3 reads TGTGCCAGCAGTGAATCCCCCCGACTAGCGGGTCATACAGATACGCAGTATTTT. As protein: CASSESPRLAGHTDTQYF.

The gene calls are TRBV7-2 and TRBJ2-5; D perhaps matches TRBD1 (6 bases). Trimming removed 3 bases at V and 1 base at J, with 21 bases between. The CDR3 contains 18 residues. The germline CDR1 and CDR2 sequences are SGHTA and FQGNSA. The CDR3 nucleotides read TGTGCCAGCAGCTTGAGGAGTCAGGGGTCCCCGACCCAAGAGACCCAGTACTTC. Its translation is CASSLRSQGSPTQETQYF.

The chain is built from TRBV19 and TRBJ1-1; D may be TRBD1 (6 bases). V was clipped by 0 bases and J by 0 bases, with 14 bases between them. The V gene's germline CDR1 is LNHDA and CDR2 SQIVND (reference sequence). The CDR3 spans 17 residues. CDR3 nucleotides: TGTGCCAGTAGTATAGATCTAGGGGGGGTGATGAACACTGAAGCTTTCTTT. Its protein product is CASSIDLGGVMNTEAFF.

The J gene is TRBJ2-1, the V gene TRBV3-1 (or the pseudogene TRBV3-2); D uncertain. Germline V gives CDR1 LGHDT, CDR2 YNNKEL (reference sequence). Trimming cost V 8 bases and J 2 bases, with 4 bases left between them. The CDR3 loop spans 11 amino acids. The CDR3 loop reads CASGAYNEQFF. DNA for the CDR3: TGTGCCAGCGGGGCCTACAATGAGCAGTTCTTC.

This sequence joins TRBV4-3 and TRBJ2-7; D is perhaps TRBD1 or TRBD2 (6 bases each). The CDR3 runs 15 residues. CDR1 and CDR2 from the germline V gene are LGHNA and YSLEER. The germline V and J ends were trimmed by 0 bases and 0 bases, with 9 bases remaining between them. The CDR3 coding sequence is TGCGCCAGCAGCCAAGAAGGGGGGAGCTCCTACGAGCAGTACTTC. Translating gives CASSQEGGSSYEQYF.

V gene TRBV27 combines with J gene TRBJ1-1; a possible D gene is TRBD1 (6 bases). Trimming removed 6 bases from V and 5 bases from J, with 13 bases in between. CDR3 length equals 13 residues. Per germline, CDR1 MNHEY and CDR2 SMNVEV (reference sequence). The CDR3 DNA reads TGTGCCAGCAGGCTTAGGGGGAGTACTGAAGCTTTCTTT. Amino acid sequence: CASRLRGSTEAFF.

The chain combines TRBV11-3 with TRBJ2-3, with TRBD2 matching 8 bases. The CDR3 spans 16 residues. Germline CDR1 is SGHNT and CDR2 is YENEEA. Losses at the gene ends were 7 bases for V and 1 base for J; bases not matched to a gene: 10. The CDR3 DNA reads as TGTGCCAGCACCTCCGGGGGGGCGCGGGGCACAGATACGCAGTATTTT. Encoded protein: CASTSGGARGTDTQYF.

This clone was seen only a few times. The V and J genes are TRBV27 and TRBJ2-1; 11 bases fit TRBD2. The V gene's germline CDR1 is MNHEY and CDR2 SMNVEV (reference sequence). With V trimmed by 3 bases and J by 6 bases, 4 bases remained unmatched. This CDR3 has 15 residues. The DNA of the CDR3 is TGTGCCAGCAGTTTGCGACTAGCGGGATCCAATGAGCAGTTCTTC. It yields the protein CASSLRLAGSNEQFF.

The chain couples TRBV7-8 to TRBJ1-3, with TRBD1 as a possible D gene (6 bases). The germline V gene encodes CDR1 SGHVS and CDR2 FQNEAQ. Trimming pared 3 bases from V and 0 bases from J, leaving 15 bases between. There are 17 residues in the CDR3. CDR3 residues: CASSFRAQGSSGNTIYF. Written as DNA, the CDR3 is TGTGCCAGCAGCTTTCGGGCCCAGGGGAGCTCTGGAAACACCATATATTTT.

The chain has TRBV14 and TRBJ1-4; no clear D gene. Germline V CDR1 and CDR2: SGHDN, FVKESK. There are 13 residues in the CDR3. V was clipped by 8 bases and J by 6 bases, with 13 bases between them. The CDR3 spells CASARKGDEKLFF. The CDR3 nucleotides read TGTGCCAGCGCCAGGAAGGGAGATGAAAAACTGTTTTTT.

V gene TRBV5-1 combines with J gene TRBJ1-1; no definite D call. Germline CDR1 SGHRS, CDR2 YFSETQ. This CDR3 has 14 amino acids. Trimming cost V 0 bases and J 4 bases, with 10 bases left between them. The CDR3 DNA reads TGCGCCAGCAGCTTGGCCGCGCTTGGCACTGAAGCTTTCTTT. It yields the protein CASSLAALGTEAFF.

This clone was counted a few times. The CDR3 coding sequence is TGTGCCAGCAGCCCGGACACCATCTATGGCTACACCTTC. Translation: CASSPDTIYGYTF. The chain links TRBV12-3 or TRBV12-4 to TRBJ1-2; the D gene is possibly TRBD1 (5 bases). CDR3 length equals 13 residues. V was trimmed by 6 bases and J by 4 bases, leaving 12 bases between them.

The rearrangement links TRBV9 to TRBJ1-4; D not certain. V lost 3 bases and J 8 bases, leaving 20 bases between the germline ends. The CDR3 length is 16 residues. CDR1 SGDLS and CDR2 YYNGEE come from the germline V gene. The CDR3 DNA reads TGTGCCAGCAGCGGTACCCCCTTGGATGAGGAAGAAAAACTGTTTTTT. It yields the protein CASSGTPLDEEEKLFF. Drawing the rest from reference TRBV9 and TRBJ1-4, the complete variable domain is DSGVTQTPKHLITATGQRVTLRCSPRSGDLSVYWYQQSLDQGLQFLIQYYNGEERAKGNILERFSAQQFPDLHSELNLSSLELGDSALYFCASSGTPLDEEEKLFFGSGTQLSVL.

In nucleotides, the CDR3 is TGTGCCAGTAGTCCAGCGGGAGCCCACAATGAGCAGTTCTTC. Encoded protein: CASSPAGAHNEQFF. J is TRBJ2-1 and V is TRBV19; 8 nucleotides match TRBD2. The germline gives CDR1 LNHDA, CDR2 SQIVND (reference sequence). With 5 bases clipped from V and 5 bases from J, the junction kept 5 bases outside the gene matches. The CDR3 loop spans 14 amino acids.

The chain combines TRBV19 with TRBJ1-5, with D possibly being TRBD1 (6 bases). This CDR3 comprises 14 residues. Germline values: CDR1 LNHDA, CDR2 SQIVND (reference sequence). The V gene lost 10 bases and the J gene lost 3 bases, with 16 bases spanning the gap. Here the CDR3 reads CAKRMGGPNQPQHF. CDR3 coding DNA: TGTGCCAAAAGGATGGGGGGGCCCAATCAGCCCCAGCATTTT.

The rearrangement joins TRBV29-1 to TRBJ1-1; no reliable D call. Germline loops: CDR1 SQVTM, CDR2 ANQGSEA. V was trimmed by 5 bases and J by 1 base, leaving 11 bases between them. The CDR3 totals 13 residues. This chain's CDR3 is CSVRVTGNTEAFF. In nucleotides, the CDR3 is TGCAGCGTTCGAGTGACGGGGAACACTGAAGCTTTCTTT.